Listed below are T cell receptor beta chains from one sample, sequenced in a study of T cell clonotyping in hematopoietic cell transplantation. Clones were sequenced by immunoSEQ multiplex PCR, and TCRdb holds only the in-frame ones, with some missing. The sample gives 75,000 to 95,000 clones, around 96% of which show up once; roughly 1.5% is in the top ten. Sequencing was performed on peripheral blood mononuclear cells, taken before stem cell transplant. The receptors originated from a woman in her 50s with acute myeloid leukemia. Some clones in this sample may be carry-over from other donors' samples. The CDR3 runs from the conserved cysteine through the conserved F or W. Each record gives: J gene, V gene, D gene, CDR3 protein. The D gene is left open where the match is weak.

TRBJ2-3	TRBV7-3	-	CASSLTSASTDTQYF
TRBJ2-7	TRBV6-5	-	CASSWIGGPYEQYF
TRBJ2-7	TRBV4-2	-	CASKGDSRTYEQYF
TRBJ1-2	TRBV5-1	TRBD1	CASSLHRGPREVGYTF
TRBJ2-7	TRBV30	TRBD2	CAWSEGGGYYEQYF
TRBJ2-7	TRBV10-3	-	CAISESEGVGYEQYF
TRBJ1-3	TRBV9	-	CASSVARTHRPGNTIYF
TRBJ1-2	TRBV6-5	-	CASRDTLNYGYTF
TRBJ2-5	TRBV25-1	-	CASSETRTQETQYF
TRBJ1-2	TRBV5-4	-	CASSFDGGDRGYTF
TRBJ2-1	TRBV10-1	TRBD2	CASSGGRVYNEQFF
TRBJ1-4	TRBV5-6	-	CASSLVSQEKLFF
TRBJ1-5	TRBV5-1	-	CASSLEQGIWHF
TRBJ1-1	TRBV7-2	-	CASSSLGTEAFF
TRBJ2-5	TRBV28	TRBD2	CASSPNPGLAGSETQYF
TRBJ1-2	TRBV7-2	TRBD1	CASSSGTGVYGYTF
TRBJ2-5	TRBV5-1	-	CASSLAAAGARETQYF
TRBJ1-1	TRBV11-2	-	CASSSPGQVNTEAFF
TRBJ1-2	TRBV15	-	CATSGSRGYGYTF
TRBJ2-7	TRBV7-9	-	CASSRDGGTSYEQYF
TRBJ2-4	TRBV27	-	CASSLSRGDENIQYF
TRBJ2-1	TRBV29-1	TRBD2	CSVEGVGLVIYNEQFF
TRBJ2-3	TRBV7-8	TRBD2	CASSLGNGRTTSTDTQYF
TRBJ1-5	TRBV27	-	CASSLSPRQPQHF
TRBJ2-7	TRBV30	TRBD2	CASSGDPYEQYF
TRBJ1-1	TRBV6-1	TRBD1	CASSVKGTGGEAFF
TRBJ2-7	TRBV6-1	TRBD2	CASSEERTSGTYEQYF
TRBJ2-7	TRBV7-8	-	CASSLQGNYEQYF
TRBJ1-5	TRBV19	-	CASSTQTGRGQPQHF
TRBJ1-4	TRBV6-5	-	CASSYGSTVTNEKLFF